The 19 T cell receptor beta chains reported below all come from one sample, sequenced in a study of read filtering for tumor transcriptome and immune sequencing (dated by TCRdb to the early 2020s). Sequenced using an Illumina HiSeq 4000. The Immunoverse kit was used to build TCR libraries from around 400 ng RNA, with molecular barcoded adaptors covering alpha/delta and beta/gamma chains. TCRdb handled the public reads itself, with Q25 trimming in fastp and clone calling in MiXCR, and kept productive beta chains. Rows merge per CDR3 protein into single entries with the most common DNA and genes. For this sample there are tens of thousands of distinct CDR3 sequences; 15% to 25% appear just once. Of the sample, roughly an eighth is held by the ten largest clones. The sample comprised a population of CD138-negative cells sorted from bone marrow. Sample cell subset or site, as interpreted from the label and publication: bone marrow mononuclear cells depleted of CD138+ plasma/myeloma cells by negative magnetic selection. The receptor set was obtained from a donor aged 40 or over with multiple myeloma.

A few counts support this clonotype. Germline and junction disagree at one end, which may indicate a read error. The V call is TRBV10-2, the J call TRBJ2-5, with D possibly TRBD2 on 6 matching bases. Germline values: CDR1 WSHSY, CDR2 SAAADI. The CDR3 totals 13 residues. The CDR3 DNA reads as TGCGCCGGCAGTTCTAGCGTTCGGGAGACCCAGTACTTC. Translating it yields CAGSSSVRETQYF.

The table lists this clonotype with many counts. The J gene is TRBJ2-7, the V gene TRBV19; D not resolved. V gave up 5 bases and J gave up 10 bases, with 18 bases separating them. This CDR3 has 13 residues. Germline V gene lookup returns CDR1 LNHDA and CDR2 SQIVND (reference sequence). The CDR3 nucleotides are TGTGCCAGTAGTGCCGAATTCGAGAGCTCCCAGTACTTC. It codes for CASSAEFESSQYF.

This clonotype was detected ten times or more. This rearrangement joins TRBV12-3 or TRBV12-4 to TRBJ1-2; 7 bases are shared with TRBD1. The J segment lost 6 bases and the V segment lost 6 bases, leaving 7 bases of the junction unmatched. The CDR3 extends over 13 amino acids. CDR3 coding DNA: TGTGCCAGCAGGCGAGGGGGCGCTCATGGCTACACCTTC. Its translation is CASRRGGAHGYTF.

Details on this clonotype: This is likely a read error, given that the CDR3 carries no conserved phenylalanine or tryptophan at its end. The chain uses TRBV6-6 and TRBJ2-1; unclear D gene. Trimming took off 7 bases at V and 10 bases at J, with 11 bases between the two ends. The CDR3 covers 11 residues. Per the germline V gene, CDR1 is MNHNY and CDR2 is SVGAGI (reference sequence). The CDR3 sequence: CASTQTNEQFC. CDR3 bases: TGTGCCAGCACACAAACGAACGAGCAGTTCTGC.

This clonotype was detected only a few times. J is TRBJ2-5 and V is TRBV20-1; D may be TRBD1 (5 bases). The CDR3 sequence is 12 residues long. The V gene lost 1 base and the J gene lost 5 bases, with 8 bases spanning the gap. CDR1 and CDR2 (germline): DFQATT, SNEGSKA (reference sequence). DNA of the CDR3: TGCAGTGCTAGAGTAGGGGTGGAGACCCAGTACTTC. Encoded protein: CSARVGVETQYF.

The V and J genes are TRBV20-1 and TRBJ1-2, with D uncertain. Germline loops: CDR1 DFQATT, CDR2 SNEGSKA (reference sequence). The CDR3 is made up of 12 amino acids. Trimming took off 6 bases at V and 10 bases at J, with 18 bases between the two ends. The CDR3 DNA reads TGCAGTGCCACGAGAATTGGGCATGTCTACACCTTC. This codes for CSATRIGHVYTF.

This clonotype was recorded many times. The CDR3: CASGLYNEQFF. The CDR3 nucleotides read TGTGCCAGCGGACTCTACAATGAGCAGTTCTTC. This rearrangement joins TRBV12-3 or TRBV12-4 to TRBJ2-1; D might be TRBD2 (5 bases). The V end was cut by 8 bases, the J end by 3 bases, with 5 bases between. This CDR3 has 11 residues.

This clonotype was recorded a few times. The chain is built from TRBV20-1 and TRBJ2-5, with 14 bases lining up with TRBD2. This CDR3 spans 18 amino acids. CDR1 is DFQATT and CDR2 is SNEGSKA in the germline V gene (reference sequence). J lost 2 bases, V lost 2 bases, and 10 bases had no gene match. The CDR3 loop is CSARRVGLAGGGQETQYF. In DNA form, the CDR3 reads TGCAGTGCTAGAAGGGTTGGACTAGCGGGAGGAGGGCAAGAGACCCAGTACTTC.

This clonotype was recorded many times. V gene TRBV19 combines with J gene TRBJ1-5, with a possible D match to TRBD1 (6 bases). V lost 7 bases to trimming and J lost 9 bases, with 19 bases between them. The CDR3 consists of 14 residues. Germline V gene sequence: CDR1 LNHDA, CDR2 SQIVND (reference sequence). As DNA, the CDR3 is TGTGCCAGTACCCTCCCGGCCAGGGGAGCGCCCCAGCATTTT. This codes for CASTLPARGAPQHF. Complete variable domain (other parts from reference TRBV19 and TRBJ1-5): DGGITQSPKYLFRKEGQNVTLSCEQNLNHDAMYWYRQDPGQGLRLIYYSQIVNDFQKGDIAEGYSVSREKKESFPLTVTSAQKNPTAFYLCASTLPARGAPQHFGDGTRLSIL.

This clonotype was detected ten times or more. The rearrangement links TRBV14 to TRBJ2-6; D might be TRBD1 or TRBD2, each matching 5 bases. The CDR3 is 18 amino acids. From germline, CDR1 is SGHDN and CDR2 FVKESK. Deletions cut 3 bases from V and 0 bases from J, with 15 bases between. The CDR3 loop reads CASSHRSGRGSGANVLTF. The CDR3 nucleotides read TGTGCCAGCAGCCACCGCTCGGGAAGGGGCTCTGGGGCCAACGTCCTGACTTTC.

Points on this clonotype: Possible read error: a much larger clone is one base away. The chain has TRBV7-8 and TRBJ2-2; D ambiguous. This CDR3 is 15 amino acids long. Germline V gene lookup returns CDR1 SGHVS and CDR2 FQNEAQ. Trimming left V 3 bases short and J 0 bases short, with 8 bases between. Written as DNA, the CDR3 is TGTGCCAGCAGCTTGCTGCGAACGAACACCGGGGAGCTGTTTTTT. Translated: CASSLLRTNTGELFF. Full variable domain (remainder filled in from reference TRBV7-8 and TRBJ2-2): GAGVSQSPRYKVAKRGQDVALRCDPISGHVSLFWYQQALGQGPEFLTYFQNEAQLDKSGLPSDRFFAERPEGSVSTLKIQRTQQEDSAVYLCASSLLRTNTGELFFGEGSRLTVL.

This clonotype has a count of ten or more. The chain joins TRBV5-1 to TRBJ1-4; D is possibly TRBD1 (5 bases). The V end was cut by 4 bases, the J end by 5 bases, with 9 bases between. Looked up from germline, CDR1 is SGHRS and CDR2 is YFSETQ. The CDR3 spans 13 residues. CDR3 loop: CASSGTGNEKLFF. CDR3 DNA: TGCGCCAGCAGCGGGACGGGGAATGAAAAACTGTTTTTT.

This clonotype was counted many times. J is TRBJ2-7 and V is TRBV28, with D maybe TRBD1 (7 bases). In germline, CDR1 is MDHEN, CDR2 SYDVKM. V was clipped by 4 bases and J by 2 bases, with 15 bases between them. The CDR3 loop spans 15 amino acids. Written as DNA, the CDR3 is TGTGCCAGCAGTTCGGAGGGACAGCCTCCCTACGAGCAGTACTTC. Translated: CASSSEGQPPYEQYF.

Many counts were recorded for this clonotype. The chain employs TRBV20-1 and TRBJ2-7; 10 bases are shared with TRBD2. V was clipped by 4 bases and J by 4 bases; unmatched bases: 7. In germline, CDR1 is DFQATT, CDR2 SNEGSKA (reference sequence). CDR3 length: 14 residues. The DNA for the CDR3 is TGCAGTGCTAACCCTAGCGGGAGAGTATACGAGCAGTACTTC. Its translation: CSANPSGRVYEQYF.

This clonotype was detected many times. Here the CDR3 DNA reads TGCGCCAGCAGGAACACTGAGAGCTCCTACGAGCAGTACTTC. Translating it yields CASRNTESSYEQYF. The rearrangement links TRBV5-1 to TRBJ2-7; no clear D gene. This CDR3 region has 14 residues. Trimming took 5 bases from V and 0 from J, leaving 12 bases between them. From germline, CDR1 is SGHRS and CDR2 YFSETQ.

This clonotype was seen at least ten times. A much larger clone is a single base away; this may be a read error. V gene TRBV6-2 or TRBV6-3 combines with J gene TRBJ2-1; D gene unclear. Per the germline V gene, CDR1 is MNHEY and CDR2 is SVGEGT. CDR3 size: 12 residues. The CDR3 DNA sequence: TGTGCCACTTTCTCTGTTGTTAATGAGCAGCTCTTC. It yields the protein CATFSVVNEQLF.

Notes on this clonotype: This clone may be a read error of a much larger clone one base away. The chain couples TRBV3-1 to TRBJ1-2; no firm D call. The CDR3 spans 11 residues. CDR1 and CDR2 (germline): LGHDT, YNNKEL (reference sequence). In nucleotides, the CDR3 is TGTGTCAGCAGCCAAGTCGGGGGCTACACCTTC. The encoded protein is CVSSQVGGYTF.

This clonotype was counted ten times or more. V usage is TRBV28 and J usage is TRBJ2-2; perhaps TRBD1 as D (5 bases). Trimming shortened V by 8 bases and J by 3 bases, and 13 bases separated the two germline ends. Germline V gene sequence: CDR1 MDHEN, CDR2 SYDVKM. This CDR3 is built from 14 residues. CDR3 sequence (DNA): TGTGCCAGCCTCGCAGGGATGTACACCGGGGAGCTGTTTTTT. Protein: CASLAGMYTGELFF.

Remarks on this clonotype: Germline is not matched at one junction end, which may reflect a read error. This chain uses TRBV19 with TRBJ2-7, with TRBD2 matching 9 bases. Germline V lookup: CDR1 LNHDA, CDR2 SQIVND (reference sequence). The CDR3 has 14 amino acids. The CDR3: CASSSAGGPHERYF. CDR3 in DNA: TGTGCCAGTAGTAGCGCGGGGGGGCCCCACGAGCGGTACTTC.